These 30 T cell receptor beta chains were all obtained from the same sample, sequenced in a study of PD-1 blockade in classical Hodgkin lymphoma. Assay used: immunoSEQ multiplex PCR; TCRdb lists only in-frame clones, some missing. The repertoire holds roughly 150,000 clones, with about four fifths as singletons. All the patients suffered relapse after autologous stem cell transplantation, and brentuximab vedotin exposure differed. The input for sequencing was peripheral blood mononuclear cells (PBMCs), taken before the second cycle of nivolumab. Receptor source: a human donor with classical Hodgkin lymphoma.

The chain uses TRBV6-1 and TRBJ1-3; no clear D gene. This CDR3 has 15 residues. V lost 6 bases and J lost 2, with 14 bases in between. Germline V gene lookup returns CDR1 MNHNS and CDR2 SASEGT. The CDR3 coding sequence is TGTGCCAGCAGCCGAGATGGGATGACTGGAAACACCATATATTTT. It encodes CASSRDGMTGNTIYF.

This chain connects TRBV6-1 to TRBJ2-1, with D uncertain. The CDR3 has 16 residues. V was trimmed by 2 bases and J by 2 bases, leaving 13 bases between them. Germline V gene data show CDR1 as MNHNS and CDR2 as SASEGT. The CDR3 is CASSEYDTPAYNEQFF. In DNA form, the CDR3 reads TGTGCCAGCAGTGAATACGACACCCCGGCCTACAATGAGCAGTTCTTC.

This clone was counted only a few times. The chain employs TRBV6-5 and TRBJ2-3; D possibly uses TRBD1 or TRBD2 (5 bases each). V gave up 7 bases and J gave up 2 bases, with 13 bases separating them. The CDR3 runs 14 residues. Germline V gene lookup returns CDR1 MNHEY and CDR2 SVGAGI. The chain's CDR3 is CASTLQGVTDTQYF. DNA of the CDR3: TGTGCCAGCACCCTTCAGGGAGTCACAGATACGCAGTATTTT.

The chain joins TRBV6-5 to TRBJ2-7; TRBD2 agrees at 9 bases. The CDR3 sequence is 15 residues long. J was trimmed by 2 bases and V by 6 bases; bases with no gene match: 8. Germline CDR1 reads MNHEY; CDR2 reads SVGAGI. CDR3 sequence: CASSRLADKTYEQYF. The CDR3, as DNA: TGTGCCAGCAGCCGACTAGCGGACAAAACCTACGAGCAGTACTTC.

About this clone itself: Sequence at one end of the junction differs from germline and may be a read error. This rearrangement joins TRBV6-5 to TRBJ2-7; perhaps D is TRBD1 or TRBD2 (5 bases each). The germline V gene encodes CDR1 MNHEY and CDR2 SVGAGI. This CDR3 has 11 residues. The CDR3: CASSYPGAVLF. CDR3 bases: TGTGCCAGCAGTTACCCCGGGGCTGTACTTTTC.

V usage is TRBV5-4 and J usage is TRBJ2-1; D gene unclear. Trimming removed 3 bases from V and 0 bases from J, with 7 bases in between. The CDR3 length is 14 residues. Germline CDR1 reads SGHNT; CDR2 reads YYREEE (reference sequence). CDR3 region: CASSWGSSYNEQFF. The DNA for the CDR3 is TGTGCCAGCAGCTGGGGAAGCTCCTACAATGAGCAGTTCTTC.

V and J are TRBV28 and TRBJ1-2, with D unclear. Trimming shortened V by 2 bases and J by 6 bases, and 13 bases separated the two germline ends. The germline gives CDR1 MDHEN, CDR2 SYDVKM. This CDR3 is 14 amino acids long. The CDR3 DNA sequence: TGTGCCAGCAGTTTAGAGGCGGCCTGGGATGGCTACACCTTC. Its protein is CASSLEAAWDGYTF.

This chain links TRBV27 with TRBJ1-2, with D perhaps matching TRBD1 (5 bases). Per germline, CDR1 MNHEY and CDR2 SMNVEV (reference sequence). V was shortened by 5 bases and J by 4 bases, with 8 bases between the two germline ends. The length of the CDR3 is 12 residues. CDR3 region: CASSRQSYGYTF. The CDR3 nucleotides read TGTGCCAGCAGTAGACAGTCCTATGGCTACACCTTC.

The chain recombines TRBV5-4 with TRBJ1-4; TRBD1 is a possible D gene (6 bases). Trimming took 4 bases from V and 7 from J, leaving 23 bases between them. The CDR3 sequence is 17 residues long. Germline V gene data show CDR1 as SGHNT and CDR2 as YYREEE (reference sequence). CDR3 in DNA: TGTGCCAGCAGCCCAACGATTGGGGGCATCTTCACTGAAAAACTGTTTTTT. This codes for CASSPTIGGIFTEKLFF. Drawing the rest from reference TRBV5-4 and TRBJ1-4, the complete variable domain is ETGVTQSPTHLIKTRGQQVTLRCSSQSGHNTVSWYQQALGQGPQFIFQYYREEENGRGNFPPRFSGLQFPNYSSELNVNALELDDSALYLCASSPTIGGIFTEKLFFGSGTQLSVL.

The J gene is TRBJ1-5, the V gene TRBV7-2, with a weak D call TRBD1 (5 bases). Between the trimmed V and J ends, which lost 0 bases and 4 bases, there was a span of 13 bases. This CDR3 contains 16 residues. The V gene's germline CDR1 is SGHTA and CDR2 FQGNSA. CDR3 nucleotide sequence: TGTGCCAGCAGCTTAGCTGGGGGGGGGTGGAATCAGCCCCAGCATTTT. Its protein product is CASSLAGGGWNQPQHF.

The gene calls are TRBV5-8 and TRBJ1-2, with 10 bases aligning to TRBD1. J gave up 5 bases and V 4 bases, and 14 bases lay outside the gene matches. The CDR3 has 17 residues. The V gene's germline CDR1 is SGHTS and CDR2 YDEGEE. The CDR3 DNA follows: TGTGCCAGCAGCCCGGACAGGGGGAGGTTATGGTGGTATGGCTACACCTTC. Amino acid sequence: CASSPDRGRLWWYGYTF.

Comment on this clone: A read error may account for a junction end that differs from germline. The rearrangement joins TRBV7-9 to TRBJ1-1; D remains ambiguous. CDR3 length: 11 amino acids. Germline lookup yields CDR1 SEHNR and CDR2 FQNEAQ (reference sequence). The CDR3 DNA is TGTGCCAGCAGCTTGAAGACTGAAGCTTTCTTT. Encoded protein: CASSLKTEAFF.

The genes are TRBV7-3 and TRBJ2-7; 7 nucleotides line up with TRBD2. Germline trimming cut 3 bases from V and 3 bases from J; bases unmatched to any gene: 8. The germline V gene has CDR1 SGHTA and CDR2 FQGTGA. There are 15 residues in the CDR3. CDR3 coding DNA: TGTGCCAGCAGCTTCGGGGGAGGGCCGTTCTACGAGCAGTACTTC. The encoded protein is CASSFGGGPFYEQYF.

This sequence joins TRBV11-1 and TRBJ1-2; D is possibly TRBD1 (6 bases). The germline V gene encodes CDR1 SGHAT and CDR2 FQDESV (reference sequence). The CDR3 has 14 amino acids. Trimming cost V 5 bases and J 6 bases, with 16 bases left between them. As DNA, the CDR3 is TGTGCCAGCAGCCCCCAAGGACAGACGGATGGCTACACCTTC. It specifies CASSPQGQTDGYTF.

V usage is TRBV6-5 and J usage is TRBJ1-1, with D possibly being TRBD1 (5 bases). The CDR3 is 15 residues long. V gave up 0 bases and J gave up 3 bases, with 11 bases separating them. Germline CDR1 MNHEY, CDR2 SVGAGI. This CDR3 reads CASSYSAQGDTEAFF. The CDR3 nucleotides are TGTGCCAGCAGTTACTCGGCCCAAGGGGACACTGAAGCTTTCTTT.

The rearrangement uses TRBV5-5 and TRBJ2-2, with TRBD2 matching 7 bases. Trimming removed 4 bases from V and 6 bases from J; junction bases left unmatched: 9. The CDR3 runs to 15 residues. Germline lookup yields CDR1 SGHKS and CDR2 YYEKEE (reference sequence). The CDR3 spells CASSPSGVDSGELFF. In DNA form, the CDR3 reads TGTGCCAGCAGCCCGAGCGGGGTCGATTCCGGGGAGCTGTTTTTT.

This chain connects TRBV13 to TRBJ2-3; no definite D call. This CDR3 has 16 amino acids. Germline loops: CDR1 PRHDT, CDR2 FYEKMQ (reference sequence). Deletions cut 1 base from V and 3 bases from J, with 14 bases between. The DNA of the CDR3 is TGTGCCAGCAGCTTAGAGGGCCCCGGGCGGACAGATACGCAGTATTTT. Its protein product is CASSLEGPGRTDTQYF.

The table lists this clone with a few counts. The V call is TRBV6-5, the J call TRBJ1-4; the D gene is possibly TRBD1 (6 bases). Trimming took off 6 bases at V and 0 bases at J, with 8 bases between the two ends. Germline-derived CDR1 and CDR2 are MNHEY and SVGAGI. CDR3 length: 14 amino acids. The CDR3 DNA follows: TGTGCCAGCAGCCGGACAGCAACTAATGAAAAACTGTTTTTT. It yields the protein CASSRTATNEKLFF.

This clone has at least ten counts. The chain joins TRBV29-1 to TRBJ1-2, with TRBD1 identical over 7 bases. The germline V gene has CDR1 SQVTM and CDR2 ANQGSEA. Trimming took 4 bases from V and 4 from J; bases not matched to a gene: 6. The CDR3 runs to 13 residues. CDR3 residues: CSVGQGRAYGYTF. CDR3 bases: TGCAGCGTTGGACAGGGACGGGCCTATGGCTACACCTTC.

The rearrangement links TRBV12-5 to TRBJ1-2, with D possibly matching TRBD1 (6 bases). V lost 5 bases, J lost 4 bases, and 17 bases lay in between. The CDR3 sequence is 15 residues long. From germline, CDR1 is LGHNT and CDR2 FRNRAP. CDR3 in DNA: TGTGCTAGTGGTGGGGCAGGGGCCACGAGCTATGGCTACACCTTC. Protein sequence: CASGGAGATSYGYTF.

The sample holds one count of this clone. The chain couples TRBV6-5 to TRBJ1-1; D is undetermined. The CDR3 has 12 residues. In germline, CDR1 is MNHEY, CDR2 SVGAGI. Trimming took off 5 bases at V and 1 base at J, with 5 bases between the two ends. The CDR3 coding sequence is TGTGCCAGCAGTCGACAGAACACTGAAGCTTTCTTT. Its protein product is CASSRQNTEAFF.

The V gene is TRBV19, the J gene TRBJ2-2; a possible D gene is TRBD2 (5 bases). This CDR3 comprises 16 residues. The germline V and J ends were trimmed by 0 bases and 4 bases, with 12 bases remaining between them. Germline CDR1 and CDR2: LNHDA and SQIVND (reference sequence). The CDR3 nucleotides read TGTGCCAGTAGTATAGAGCGGGCAACCTTCACCGGGGAGCTGTTTTTT. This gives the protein CASSIERATFTGELFF.

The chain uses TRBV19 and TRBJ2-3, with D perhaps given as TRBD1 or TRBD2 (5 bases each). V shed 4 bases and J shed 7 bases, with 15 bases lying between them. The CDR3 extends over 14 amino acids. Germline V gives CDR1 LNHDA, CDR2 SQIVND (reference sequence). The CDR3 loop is CASSRERGPYTQYF. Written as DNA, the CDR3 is TGTGCCAGTAGTAGAGAACGGGGCCCTTATACGCAGTATTTT.

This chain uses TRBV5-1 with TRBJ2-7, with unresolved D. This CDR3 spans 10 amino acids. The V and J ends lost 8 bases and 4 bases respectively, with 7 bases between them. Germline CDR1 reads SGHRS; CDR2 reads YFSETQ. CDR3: CARMKYEQYF. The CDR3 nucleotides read TGCGCCAGGATGAAGTACGAGCAGTACTTC. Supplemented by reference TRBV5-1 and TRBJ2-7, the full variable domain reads KAGVTQTPRYLIKTRGQQVTLSCSPISGHRSVSWYQQTPGQGLQFLFEYFSETQRNKGNFPGRFSGRQFSNSRSEMNVSTLELGDSALYLCARMKYEQYFGPGTRLTVT.

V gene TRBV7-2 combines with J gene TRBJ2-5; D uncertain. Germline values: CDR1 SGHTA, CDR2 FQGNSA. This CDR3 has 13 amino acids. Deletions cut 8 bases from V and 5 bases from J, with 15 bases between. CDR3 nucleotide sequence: TGTGCCAGCGGTGGTTCAACGGGCGAGACCCAGTACTTC. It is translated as CASGGSTGETQYF.

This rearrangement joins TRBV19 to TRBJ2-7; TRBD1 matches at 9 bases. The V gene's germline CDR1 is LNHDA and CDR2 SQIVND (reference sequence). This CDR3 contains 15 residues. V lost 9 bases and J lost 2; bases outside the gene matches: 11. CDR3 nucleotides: TGTGCCAGACCCCGGGACAGGGTTCCGGCCTACGAGCAGTACTTC. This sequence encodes CARPRDRVPAYEQYF. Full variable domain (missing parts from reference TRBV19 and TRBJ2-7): DGGITQSPKYLFRKEGQNVTLSCEQNLNHDAMYWYRQDPGQGLRLIYYSQIVNDFQKGDIAEGYSVSREKKESFPLTVTSAQKNPTAFYLCARPRDRVPAYEQYFGPGTRLTVT.

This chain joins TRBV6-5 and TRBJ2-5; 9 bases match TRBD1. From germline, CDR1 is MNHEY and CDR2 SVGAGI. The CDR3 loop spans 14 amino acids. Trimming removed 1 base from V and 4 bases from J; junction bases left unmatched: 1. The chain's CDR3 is CASSYWTGAETQYF. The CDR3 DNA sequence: TGTGCCAGCAGTTACTGGACAGGGGCAGAGACCCAGTACTTC.

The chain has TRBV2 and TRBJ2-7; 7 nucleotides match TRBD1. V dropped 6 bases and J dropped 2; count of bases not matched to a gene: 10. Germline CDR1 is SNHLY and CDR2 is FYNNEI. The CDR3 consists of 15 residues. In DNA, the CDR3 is TGTGCCAGCAGATTACGACAGGGACCACCCTACGAGCAGTACTTC. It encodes CASRLRQGPPYEQYF.

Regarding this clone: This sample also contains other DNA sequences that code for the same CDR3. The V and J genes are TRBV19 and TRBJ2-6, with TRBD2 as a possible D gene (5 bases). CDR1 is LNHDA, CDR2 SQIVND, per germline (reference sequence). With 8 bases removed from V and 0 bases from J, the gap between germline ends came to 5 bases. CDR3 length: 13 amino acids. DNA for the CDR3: TGTGCCAGTCGGGGCTCTGGGGCCAACGTCCTGACTTTC. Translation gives CASRGSGANVLTF.

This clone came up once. CDR3 coding DNA: TGTGCCAGTAGTATCAAAGAGACCCAGTACTTC. Encoded protein: CASSIKETQYF. The gene calls are TRBV19 and TRBJ2-5, with D unresolved. This CDR3 region has 11 residues. Germline V gene lookup returns CDR1 LNHDA and CDR2 SQIVND (reference sequence). The germline V and J ends were trimmed by 3 bases and 3 bases, with 2 bases remaining between them.